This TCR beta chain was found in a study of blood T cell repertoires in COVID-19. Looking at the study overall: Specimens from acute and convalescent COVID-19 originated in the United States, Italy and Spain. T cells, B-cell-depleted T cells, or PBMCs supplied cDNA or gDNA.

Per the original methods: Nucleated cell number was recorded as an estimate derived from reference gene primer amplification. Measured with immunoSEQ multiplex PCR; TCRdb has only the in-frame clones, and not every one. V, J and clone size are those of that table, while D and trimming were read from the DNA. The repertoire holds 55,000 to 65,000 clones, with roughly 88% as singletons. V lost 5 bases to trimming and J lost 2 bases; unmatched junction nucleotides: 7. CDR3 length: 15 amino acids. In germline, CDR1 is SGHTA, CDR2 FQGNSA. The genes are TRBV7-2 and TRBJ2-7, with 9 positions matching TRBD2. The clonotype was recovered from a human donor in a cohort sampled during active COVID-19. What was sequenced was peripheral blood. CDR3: CASSPSGDLTYEQYF. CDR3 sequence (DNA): TGTGCCAGCAGCCCTAGCGGGGACCTGACCTACGAGCAGTACTTC.